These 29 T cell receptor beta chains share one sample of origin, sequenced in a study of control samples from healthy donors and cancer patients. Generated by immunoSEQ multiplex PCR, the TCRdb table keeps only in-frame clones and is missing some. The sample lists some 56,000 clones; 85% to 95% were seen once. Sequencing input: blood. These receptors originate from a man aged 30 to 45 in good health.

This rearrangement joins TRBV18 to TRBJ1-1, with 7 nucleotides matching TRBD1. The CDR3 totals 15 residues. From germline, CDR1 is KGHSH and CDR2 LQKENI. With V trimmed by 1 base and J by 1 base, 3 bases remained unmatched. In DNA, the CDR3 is TGTGCCAGCTCACCACAGGGACAGACGAACACTGAAGCTTTCTTT. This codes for CASSPQGQTNTEAFF.

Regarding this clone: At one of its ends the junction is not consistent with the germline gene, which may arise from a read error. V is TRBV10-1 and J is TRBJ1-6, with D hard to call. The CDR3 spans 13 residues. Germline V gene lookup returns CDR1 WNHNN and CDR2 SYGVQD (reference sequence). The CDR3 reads CASSESYYSPLHF. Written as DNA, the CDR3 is TGCGCCAGCAGTGAGTCCTATTATTCACCCCTCCACTTT.

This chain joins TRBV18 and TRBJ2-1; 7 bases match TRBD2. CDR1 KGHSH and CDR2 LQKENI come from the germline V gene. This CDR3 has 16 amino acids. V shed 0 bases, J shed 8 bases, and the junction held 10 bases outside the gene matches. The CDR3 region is CASSPPILTSSHEQFF. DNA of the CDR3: TGTGCCAGCTCACCACCTATTTTGACTAGCTCCCATGAGCAGTTCTTC.

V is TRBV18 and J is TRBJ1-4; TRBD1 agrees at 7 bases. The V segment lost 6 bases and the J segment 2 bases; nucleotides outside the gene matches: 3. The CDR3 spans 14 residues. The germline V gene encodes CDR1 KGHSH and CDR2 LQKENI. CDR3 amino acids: CASSKQGTNEKLFF. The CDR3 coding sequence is TGTGCCAGCTCCAAACAGGGGACTAATGAAAAACTGTTTTTT.

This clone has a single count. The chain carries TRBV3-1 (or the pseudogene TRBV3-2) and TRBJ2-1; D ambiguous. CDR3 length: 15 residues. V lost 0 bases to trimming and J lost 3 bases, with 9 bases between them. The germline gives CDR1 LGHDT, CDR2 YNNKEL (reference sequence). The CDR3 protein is CASSQEFKGYNEQFF. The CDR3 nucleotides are TGTGCCAGCAGCCAAGAGTTTAAAGGCTACAATGAGCAGTTCTTC.

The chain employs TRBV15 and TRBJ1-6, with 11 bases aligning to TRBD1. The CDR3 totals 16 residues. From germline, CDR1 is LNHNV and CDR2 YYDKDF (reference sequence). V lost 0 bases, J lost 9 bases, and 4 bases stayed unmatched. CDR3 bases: TGTGCCACCAGCAGAGATGGGGACAGGGGGGCTTCACCCCTCCACTTT. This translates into CATSRDGDRGASPLHF.

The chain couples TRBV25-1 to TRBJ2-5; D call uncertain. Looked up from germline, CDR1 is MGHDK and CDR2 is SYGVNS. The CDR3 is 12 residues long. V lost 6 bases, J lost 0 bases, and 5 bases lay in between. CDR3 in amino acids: CASRGYQETQYF. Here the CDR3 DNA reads TGTGCCAGCAGGGGTTACCAAGAGACCCAGTACTTC.

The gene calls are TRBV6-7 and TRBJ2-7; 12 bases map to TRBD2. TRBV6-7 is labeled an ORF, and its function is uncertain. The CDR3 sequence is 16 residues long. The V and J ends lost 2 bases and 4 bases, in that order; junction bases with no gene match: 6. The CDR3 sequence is CASSYPGLAGLYEQYF. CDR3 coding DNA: TGTGCCAGCAGTTACCCGGGACTAGCGGGCCTTTACGAGCAGTACTTC.

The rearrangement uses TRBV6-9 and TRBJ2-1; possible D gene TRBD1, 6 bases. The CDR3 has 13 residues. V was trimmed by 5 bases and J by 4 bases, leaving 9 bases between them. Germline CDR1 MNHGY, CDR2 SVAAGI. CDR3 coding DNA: TGTGCCAGCAGTCTCGACAGGTACAATGAGCAGTTCTTC. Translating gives CASSLDRYNEQFF.

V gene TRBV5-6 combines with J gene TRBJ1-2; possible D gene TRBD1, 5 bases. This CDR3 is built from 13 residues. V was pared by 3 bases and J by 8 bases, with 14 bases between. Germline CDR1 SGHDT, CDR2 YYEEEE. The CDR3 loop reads CASSSGSGRGYTF. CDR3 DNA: TGTGCCAGCAGCTCGGGGTCAGGGCGCGGCTACACCTTC.

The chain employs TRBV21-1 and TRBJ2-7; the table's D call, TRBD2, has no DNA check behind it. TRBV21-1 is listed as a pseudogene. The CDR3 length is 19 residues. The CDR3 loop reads CASSKVSPGLAGGPFEQYF. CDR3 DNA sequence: TGTGCCAGCAGCAAAGTGAGCCCGGGACTAGCGGGAGGGCCCTTCGAGCAGTACTTC.

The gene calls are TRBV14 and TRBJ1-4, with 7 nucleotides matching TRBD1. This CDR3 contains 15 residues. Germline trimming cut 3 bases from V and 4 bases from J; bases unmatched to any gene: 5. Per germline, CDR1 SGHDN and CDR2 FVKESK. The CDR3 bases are TGTGCCAGCAGCCAGCAGACAGGGATTAATGAAAAACTGTTTTTT. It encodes CASSQQTGINEKLFF.

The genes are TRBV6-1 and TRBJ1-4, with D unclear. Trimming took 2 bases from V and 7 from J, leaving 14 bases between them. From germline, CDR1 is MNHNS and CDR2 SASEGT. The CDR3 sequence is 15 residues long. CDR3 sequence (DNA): TGTGCCAGCAGTGAAAACATTCCGGAGAGTGAAAAACTGTTTTTT. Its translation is CASSENIPESEKLFF.

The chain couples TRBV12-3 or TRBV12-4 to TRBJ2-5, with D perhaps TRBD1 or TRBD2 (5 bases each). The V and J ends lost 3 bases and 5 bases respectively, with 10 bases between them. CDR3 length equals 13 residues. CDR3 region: CASSLGDGETQYF. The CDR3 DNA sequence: TGTGCCAGCAGTTTGGGGGACGGGGAGACCCAGTACTTC.

CDR3 loop: CAWSVGLTPYEQYF. DNA of the CDR3: TGTGCCTGGAGTGTAGGGCTTACCCCCTACGAGCAGTACTTC. The chain uses TRBV30 and TRBJ2-7; D remains ambiguous. The CDR3 totals 14 residues. CDR1 and CDR2 from the germline V gene are GTSNPN and SVGIG (reference sequence). The V and J ends lost 0 bases and 2 bases respectively, with 11 bases between them.

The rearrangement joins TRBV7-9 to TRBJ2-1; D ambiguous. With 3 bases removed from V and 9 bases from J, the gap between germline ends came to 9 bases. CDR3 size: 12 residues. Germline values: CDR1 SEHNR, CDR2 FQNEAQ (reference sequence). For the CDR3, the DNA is TGTGCCAGCAGCTTTAGTCAAGTTGAGCAGTTCTTC. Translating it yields CASSFSQVEQFF.

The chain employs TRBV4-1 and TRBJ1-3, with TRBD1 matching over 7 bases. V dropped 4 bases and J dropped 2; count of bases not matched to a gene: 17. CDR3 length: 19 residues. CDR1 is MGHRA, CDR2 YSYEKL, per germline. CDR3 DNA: TGCGCCAGCAGCCCCCCAGGGGGGGGAAAGGTTCGAACTGGAAACACCATATATTTT. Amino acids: CASSPPGGGKVRTGNTIYF.

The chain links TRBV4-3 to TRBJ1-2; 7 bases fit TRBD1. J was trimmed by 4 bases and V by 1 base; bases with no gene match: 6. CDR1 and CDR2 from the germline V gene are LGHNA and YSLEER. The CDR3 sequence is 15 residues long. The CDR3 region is CASSQVGGLTYGYTF. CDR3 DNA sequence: TGCGCCAGCAGCCAAGTAGGGGGCCTTACCTATGGCTACACCTTC.

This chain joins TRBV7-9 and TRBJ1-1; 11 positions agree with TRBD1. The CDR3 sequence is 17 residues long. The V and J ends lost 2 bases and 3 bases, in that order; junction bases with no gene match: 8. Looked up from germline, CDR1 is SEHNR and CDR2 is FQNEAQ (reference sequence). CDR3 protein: CASSLTFWTGGHTEAFF. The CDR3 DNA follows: TGTGCCAGCAGCTTAACGTTCTGGACAGGGGGCCACACTGAAGCTTTCTTT.

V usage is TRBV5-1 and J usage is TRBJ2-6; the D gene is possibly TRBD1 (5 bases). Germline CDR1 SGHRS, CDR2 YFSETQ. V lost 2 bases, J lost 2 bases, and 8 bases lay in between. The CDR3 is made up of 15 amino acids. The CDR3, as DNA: TGCGCCAGCAGCTTTGACAGCCCTGGGGCCAACGTCCTGACTTTC. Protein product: CASSFDSPGANVLTF. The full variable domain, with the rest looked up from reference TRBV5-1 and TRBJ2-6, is KAGVTQTPRYLIKTRGQQVTLSCSPISGHRSVSWYQQTPGQGLQFLFEYFSETQRNKGNFPGRFSGRQFSNSRSEMNVSTLELGDSALYLCASSFDSPGANVLTFGAGSRLTVL.

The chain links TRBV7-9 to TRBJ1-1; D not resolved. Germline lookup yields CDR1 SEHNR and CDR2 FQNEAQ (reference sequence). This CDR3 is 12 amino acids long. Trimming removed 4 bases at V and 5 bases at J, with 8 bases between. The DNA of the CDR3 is TGTGCCAGCAGCTGGAGCGGGACTGAAGCTTTCTTT. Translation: CASSWSGTEAFF. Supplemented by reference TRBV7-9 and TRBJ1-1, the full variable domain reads DTGVSQNPRHKITKRGQNVTFRCDPISEHNRLYWYRQTLGQGPEFLTYFQNEAQLEKSRLLSDRFSAERPKGSFSTLEIQRTEQGDSAMYLCASSWSGTEAFFGQGTRLTVV.

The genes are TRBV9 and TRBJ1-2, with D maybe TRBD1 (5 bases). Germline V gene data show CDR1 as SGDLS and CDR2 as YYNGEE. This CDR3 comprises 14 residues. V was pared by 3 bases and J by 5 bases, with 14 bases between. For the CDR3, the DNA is TGTGCCAGCAGCGCCGGTGGCGGGGGATATGGCTACACCTTC. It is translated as CASSAGGGGYGYTF.

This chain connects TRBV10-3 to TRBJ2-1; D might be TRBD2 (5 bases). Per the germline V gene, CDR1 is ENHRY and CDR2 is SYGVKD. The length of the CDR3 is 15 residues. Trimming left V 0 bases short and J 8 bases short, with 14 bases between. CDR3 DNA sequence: TGTGCCATCAGTGAGTCCCTGGCTAGCCCACATGAGCAGTTCTTC. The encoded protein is CAISESLASPHEQFF.

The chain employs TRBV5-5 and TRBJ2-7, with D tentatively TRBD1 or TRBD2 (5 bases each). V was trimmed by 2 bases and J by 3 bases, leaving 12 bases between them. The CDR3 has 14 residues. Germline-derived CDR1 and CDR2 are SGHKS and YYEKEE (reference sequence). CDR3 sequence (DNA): TGTGCCAGCAGCTTCCCCGGGACGATCTACGAGCAGTACTTC. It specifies CASSFPGTIYEQYF.

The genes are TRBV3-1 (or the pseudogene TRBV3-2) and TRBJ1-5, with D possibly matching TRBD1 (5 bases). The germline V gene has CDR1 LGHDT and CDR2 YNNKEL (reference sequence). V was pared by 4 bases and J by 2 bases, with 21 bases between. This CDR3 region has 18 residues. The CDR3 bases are TGTGCCAGCAGCCGAATTATATTTGCAGGGAAAGGCAATCAGCCCCAGCATTTT. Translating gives CASSRIIFAGKGNQPQHF.

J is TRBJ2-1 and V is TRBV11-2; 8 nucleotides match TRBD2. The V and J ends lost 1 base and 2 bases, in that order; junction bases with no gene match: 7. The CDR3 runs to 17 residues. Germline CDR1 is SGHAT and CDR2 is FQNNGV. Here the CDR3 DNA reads TGTGCCAGCAGCTTAGCGGGAGGGCCTGAGGCCTACAATGAGCAGTTCTTC. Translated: CASSLAGGPEAYNEQFF.

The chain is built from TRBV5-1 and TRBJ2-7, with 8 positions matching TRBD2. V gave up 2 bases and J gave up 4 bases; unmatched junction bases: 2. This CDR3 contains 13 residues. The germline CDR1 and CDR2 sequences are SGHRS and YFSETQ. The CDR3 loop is CASSLAGVYEQYF. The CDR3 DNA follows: TGCGCCAGCAGCTTAGCGGGAGTTTACGAGCAGTACTTC.

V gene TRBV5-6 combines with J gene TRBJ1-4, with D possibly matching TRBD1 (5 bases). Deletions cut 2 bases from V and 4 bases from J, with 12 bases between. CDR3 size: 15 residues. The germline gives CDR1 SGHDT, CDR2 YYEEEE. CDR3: CASSFRQPLNEKLFF. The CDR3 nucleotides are TGTGCCAGCAGCTTCAGACAGCCTCTTAATGAAAAACTGTTTTTT.

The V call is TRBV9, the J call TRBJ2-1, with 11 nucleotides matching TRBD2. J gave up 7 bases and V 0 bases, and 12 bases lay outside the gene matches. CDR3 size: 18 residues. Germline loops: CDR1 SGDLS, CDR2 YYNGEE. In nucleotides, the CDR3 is TGTGCCAGCAGCGTAGGATTTGCACTAGCGGGAGATTGGAATGAGCAGTTCTTC. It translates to CASSVGFALAGDWNEQFF.